One and the same sample provided the 19 T cell receptor beta chains below, sequenced in a study of tumor and adjacent non-tumor tissue in lung cancer. A modified ARM-PCR protocol with three rounds of nested PCR amplified TCRbeta. TCRdb used MiXCR to reprocess the multiplex PCR reads, holding one entry per CDR3 protein. The sample has around 200,000 distinct CDR3 sequences; about two thirds are singletons. RNA was extracted from bulk tissue without any cell sorting. The sample comprised lung tumor tissue. These receptors all stem from a man aged 55 to 69 with non-small cell lung cancer.

This clonotype was observed at least ten times. The junction departs from the called germline gene at one end, perhaps through a read error. This chain uses TRBV6-5 with TRBJ2-3, with TRBD2 identical over 8 bases. This CDR3 contains 15 residues. Germline V gene sequence: CDR1 MNHEY, CDR2 SVGAGI. Here the CDR3 reads CASSQKGLGTDTQYF. The CDR3 DNA reads TGTGCCAGCAGTCAAAAGGGACTAGGCACGGATACGCAGTATTTT.

This clonotype was seen a single time. One base away lies a much larger clone, so this may be a sequencing read error. This rearrangement joins TRBV20-1 to TRBJ1-1; weak D call: TRBD1 (6 bases). Trimming took off 6 bases at V and 7 bases at J, with 15 bases between the two ends. The CDR3 consists of 12 residues. Germline lookup yields CDR1 DFQATT and CDR2 SNEGSKA (reference sequence). The CDR3 here is CSAGGTGIEAFF. The CDR3, as DNA: TGCAGTGCAGGGGGAACCGGGATTGAAGCTTTCTTT.

A word on this clonotype: Since the CDR3 does not end with the conserved phenylalanine or tryptophan, this likely comes from a read error. The chain is built from TRBV20-1 and TRBJ2-1; D possibly matches TRBD1 or TRBD2 (5 bases each). The germline V gene has CDR1 DFQATT and CDR2 SNEGSKA (reference sequence). This CDR3 region has 13 residues. The CDR3 protein is CSARGAYAHEQFL. CDR3 coding DNA: TGTAGTGCTAGAGGGGCCTATGCACATGAGCAGTTCTTA.

This chain links TRBV11-2 with TRBJ1-1; D is uncertain. V lost 5 bases to trimming and J lost 5 bases, with 12 bases between them. CDR1 is SGHAT and CDR2 is FQNNGV in the germline V gene. CDR3 size: 13 residues. CDR3 sequence: CASSRTLNTEAFF. The CDR3, as DNA: TGTGCCAGCAGCCGGACCCTCAATACTGAAGCTTTCTTT.

Notes on this clonotype: This clone may be a read error of a much larger clone one base away. The chain recombines TRBV20-1 with TRBJ2-3, with D possibly matching TRBD1 (6 bases). V lost 1 base and J lost 7, with 12 bases in between. The CDR3 contains 13 residues. The germline V gene encodes CDR1 DFQATT and CDR2 SNEGSKA (reference sequence). The CDR3 loop is CSARVRGTHTQYF. CDR3 bases: TGCAGTGCTAGAGTGAGGGGGACGCATACGCAGTATTTT.

Details on this clonotype: The CDR3 does not close with the conserved phenylalanine or tryptophan, likely indicating a read error. The chain joins TRBV20-1 to TRBJ2-7; 8 nucleotides align to TRBD1. Trimming removed 6 bases from V and 0 bases from J; junction bases left unmatched: 7. Per germline, CDR1 DFQATT and CDR2 SNEGSKA (reference sequence). The CDR3 is 14 amino acids. The CDR3: CSASRGTGSYEQYL. The DNA of the CDR3 is TGCAGTGCCAGTAGGGGGACAGGCTCCTACGAGCAGTACTTG.

A few counts support this clonotype. V is TRBV6-1 and J is TRBJ2-2; D possibly corresponds to TRBD2 (5 bases). Trimming took 7 bases from V and 5 from J, leaving 14 bases between them. Germline V gene lookup returns CDR1 MNHNS and CDR2 SASEGT. The CDR3 runs to 14 residues. In DNA, the CDR3 is TGTGCCAGCACTCTCGCCCCGGGGACCGGGGAGCTGTTTTTT. Its protein is CASTLAPGTGELFF.

This clonotype was detected many times. The rearrangement joins TRBV11-2 to TRBJ1-1; 8 bases are a match to TRBD1. The V gene end was trimmed by 5 bases and the J gene end by 7 bases; junction bases not matched to a gene: 15. The CDR3 spans 16 residues. CDR1 is SGHAT and CDR2 is FQNNGV in the germline V gene. The CDR3 DNA reads as TGTGCCAGCAGCCCCTCCAGGGGGCCATTGAGGGGTGAAGCTTTCTTT. This sequence encodes CASSPSRGPLRGEAFF.

With regard to this clonotype: The CDR3 ends on some other residue instead of the conserved phenylalanine or tryptophan, so this is likely a read error. The genes are TRBV6-5 and TRBJ2-3; 7 nucleotides line up with TRBD1. The junction had 12 bases not matched to a gene; V was cut back by 6 bases and J by 6 bases. Germline CDR1 and CDR2: MNHEY and SVGAGI. The length of the CDR3 is 15 residues. The CDR3 region is CASRLVPGQSDTQYL. The CDR3 nucleotides are TGTGCCAGCAGGCTTGTCCCGGGACAGTCCGATACGCAGTATCTA.

Concerning this clonotype itself: A read error may be the cause here, since a much bigger clone is one base away. V is TRBV5-4 and J is TRBJ1-1; perhaps TRBD1 as D (5 bases). Germline values: CDR1 SGHNT, CDR2 YYREEE (reference sequence). The CDR3 has 15 amino acids. CDR3 region: CVSSPDGGRNTEAFF. As DNA, the CDR3 is TGTGTCAGCAGCCCTGATGGGGGGAGGAACACTGAAGCTTTCTTT.

This clonotype was found many times. This chain links TRBV11-2 with TRBJ2-5; possible D gene TRBD1, 5 bases. Trimming pared 1 base from V and 5 bases from J, leaving 11 bases between. Germline assignment: CDR1 SGHAT and CDR2 FQNNGV. The CDR3 spans 14 residues. The chain's CDR3 is CASSLAREGETQYF. Written as DNA, the CDR3 is TGTGCCAGCAGCTTAGCCAGGGAAGGGGAGACCCAGTACTTC.

There are a few counts of this clonotype. The junction departs from germline at one end; a sequencing error may be responsible. V gene TRBV7-9 combines with J gene TRBJ2-7; TRBD1 matches 8 bases. The CDR3 has 15 amino acids. Germline CDR1 and CDR2: SEHNR and FQNEAQ (reference sequence). CDR3 bases: TGTGCTAGCAGCCCCCAGGATTCGACAGGGGAGAAGCATTACTTC. Protein: CASSPQDSTGEKHYF.

V gene TRBV7-8 combines with J gene TRBJ2-7, with D unresolved. The CDR3 runs 13 residues. Germline V gives CDR1 SGHVS, CDR2 FQNEAQ. Trimming removed 1 base from V and 5 bases from J, with 9 bases in between. The CDR3 here is CASSLVAPNEQYF. CDR3 bases: TGTGCCAGCAGCTTAGTAGCTCCTAACGAGCAGTACTTC. The variable domain in full, with the rest retrieved from reference TRBV7-8 and TRBJ2-7, is GAGVSQSPRYKVAKRGQDVALRCDPISGHVSLFWYQQALGQGPEFLTYFQNEAQLDKSGLPSDRFFAERPEGSVSTLKIQRTQQEDSAVYLCASSLVAPNEQYFGPGTRLTVT.

With regard to this clonotype: With a much larger clone just one base away, this may be a read error. The V call is TRBV6-5, the J call TRBJ2-1; 12 nucleotides match TRBD2. The CDR3 runs 20 residues. V was pared by 4 bases and J by 6 bases, with 19 bases of the junction left unmatched. CDR1 is MNHEY and CDR2 is SVGAGI in the germline V gene. In DNA, the CDR3 is TGTGCCAGCAGTTTTACCCGCGGACTAGCGGGAAATATGGCTTTCAATGAGCAGTTCTTC. Translation gives CASSFTRGLAGNMAFNEQFF.

The J gene is TRBJ2-3, the V gene TRBV20-1, with 10 bases fitting TRBD2. V dropped 5 bases and J dropped 3; count of bases not matched to a gene: 8. Germline CDR1 reads DFQATT; CDR2 reads SNEGSKA (reference sequence). CDR3 length equals 15 residues. CDR3 in amino acids: CSAGPASGGTDTQYF. The CDR3 nucleotides are TGCAGTGCTGGACCGGCTAGCGGGGGAACAGATACGCAGTATTTT.

J is TRBJ2-1 and V is TRBV5-8; the D gene is possibly TRBD1 (6 bases). The J call is doubtful: the DNA matches TRBJ2-7 better. The CDR3 has 16 amino acids. The germline V gene has CDR1 SGHTS and CDR2 YDEGEE. The CDR3 coding sequence is TGTGCCAGCAGCTTGGAAGTGGGGGCGGTTTACAATGAGCAGTACTTC. Translated: CASSLEVGAVYNEQYF.

This clonotype has only a few counts. This could be a read error, since a much larger clone is one nucleotide away. CDR3 loop: CASSLRGVANVLTF. The CDR3 nucleotides are TGTGCCAGCAGCCTCCGGGGAGTTGCCAACGTCCTGACTTTC. The chain employs TRBV7-9 and TRBJ2-6; D may be TRBD2 (5 bases). The V gene lost 5 bases and the J gene lost 7 bases, with 12 bases spanning the gap. The CDR3 loop spans 14 amino acids. Germline V gene data show CDR1 as SEHNR and CDR2 as FQNEAQ (reference sequence).

Remarks on this clonotype: An end of the junction does not agree with germline; a read error may underlie this. The J gene is TRBJ2-1, the V gene TRBV9, with TRBD2 matching 15 bases. The CDR3 is 17 amino acids. Per the germline V gene, CDR1 is SGDLS and CDR2 is YYNGEE. The CDR3 nucleotides read TGTGCCTGCAGCGTAGCTGGACTAGCGGGGGGGCAGGGTGAGCAGTTCTTC. Protein product: CACSVAGLAGGQGEQFF.

Comments on this clonotype: At one of its ends the junction is not consistent with the germline gene, which may arise from a read error. The chain recombines TRBV20-1 with TRBJ2-7, with a weak D call TRBD1 (5 bases). The CDR3 is 14 amino acids. Germline V gene sequence: CDR1 DFQATT, CDR2 SNEGSKA (reference sequence). DNA for the CDR3: TGCAATGCTAAAGACCCCTCAGGGATCTACGAGCAGTACTTC. Translated, it gives CNAKDPSGIYEQYF.